This T cell receptor beta chain stems from a study of blood T cell repertoires in COVID-19. Study as a whole: Samples representing acute and convalescent COVID-19 were sourced from the United States, Italy and Spain.

Germline lookup yields CDR1 SGHAT and CDR2 FQNNGV. V lost 5 bases to trimming and J lost 3 bases, with 8 bases between them. This CDR3 is 13 amino acids long. Per the original methods: Estimated nucleated cell counts came from reference gene primer amplification. Profiled with immunoSEQ multiplex PCR; TCRdb holds only in-frame clones, not every one. The V and J calls and the clone size are those of that table, but D and trimming were determined from the DNA. The repertoire includes roughly 320,000 clones, over 75% of them detected once, and just over 7% sits in the top ten. This clone occurred once. Source material: peripheral blood. The chain combines TRBV11-2 with TRBJ2-1; the D gene is possibly TRBD2 (6 bases). The TCR sequence derives from a human donor in a cohort sampled during active COVID-19. CDR3 nucleotide sequence: TGTGCCAGCAGCATTAGCGGCTACAATGAGCAGTTCTTC. Translation gives CASSISGYNEQFF.